Listed below are T cell receptor beta chains from one sample, sequenced in a study of spatial heterogeneity in lung cancer. TCRdb independently ran MiXCR on the 5' RACE reads; one entry per CDR3 protein. Altogether about 1,900 distinct CDR3 sequences are present, 8.4% being singletons, with the ten largest covering roughly 12%. The sample in question was lung tumor tissue, obtained at surgery. The receptors were sampled from a male donor with early-stage non-small cell lung cancer. The CDR3 runs from the conserved cysteine through the conserved F or W. Fields, in order: CDR3 DNA, CDR3 protein, D gene, J gene, V gene, clone size. The D gene is left open where the match is weak. A clone size is listed for some rows: how often the clone was seen (once, few, many), or a class if it is expanded.

CDR3 DNA: TGCAGTGCTAGAGACAGCCTCTACGAGCAGTACTTC; CDR3 protein: CSARDSLYEQYF; D gene: NA; J gene: TRBJ2-7; V gene: TRBV20-1; clone size: many
CDR3 DNA: TGTGCCAGCAGGGCAAGCGGGGTAATCTACAATGAGCAGTTCTTC; CDR3 protein: CASRASGVIYNEQFF; D gene: TRBD2; J gene: TRBJ2-1; V gene: TRBV2; clone size: many
CDR3 DNA: TGTGCCTGGAGTTTAACAGGGGGGAATCAGCCCCAGCATTTT; CDR3 protein: CAWSLTGGNQPQHF; D gene: TRBD1; J gene: TRBJ1-5; V gene: TRBV30; clone size: few
CDR3 DNA: TGTGCCAGCAGTCCCTTAGGCCCCGAGAGGAAGGCTTTCTGGACCCAGTACTTC; CDR3 protein: CASSPLGPERKAFWTQYF; D gene: NA; J gene: TRBJ2-5; V gene: TRBV6-6; clone size: hyperexpanded
CDR3 DNA: TGTGCCAGCAGCTTAGGTCAAGATTCACCCCTCCACTTT; CDR3 protein: CASSLGQDSPLHF; D gene: NA; J gene: TRBJ1-6; V gene: TRBV11-3; clone size: medium-sized
CDR3 DNA: TGTGCCAGCAGCTTAGCCGGGACAGAGAAAAATCAGCCCCAGCATTTT; CDR3 protein: CASSLAGTEKNQPQHF; D gene: TRBD1; J gene: TRBJ1-5; V gene: TRBV7-2; clone size: medium-sized
CDR3 DNA: TGCAGCGTTGAAAGGGACCGGACCACTGAAGCTTTCTTT; CDR3 protein: CSVERDRTTEAFF; D gene: NA; J gene: TRBJ1-1; V gene: TRBV29-1; clone size: medium-sized
CDR3 DNA: TGCGCCAGCAGCCAAGCGATAATCCGGGACAGTAAAGCTTTCTTT; CDR3 protein: CASSQAIIRDSKAFF; D gene: TRBD1; J gene: TRBJ1-1; V gene: TRBV4-3; clone size: NA
CDR3 DNA: TGCAGTGCAAGAGGGGGGCTTGGTGAAAAACTGTTTTTT; CDR3 protein: CSARGGLGEKLFF; D gene: NA; J gene: TRBJ1-4; V gene: TRBV20-1; clone size: large
CDR3 DNA: TGCGCCAGCAACCCGTGGGTAGCGGGGGGGCCCAATAATGAGCAGTTCTTC; CDR3 protein: CASNPWVAGGPNNEQFF; D gene: TRBD2; J gene: TRBJ2-1; V gene: TRBV10-2; clone size: medium-sized
CDR3 DNA: TGTGCCAGCAGTTTGTCTGGGAACAACAACGAGCAGTACTTC; CDR3 protein: CASSLSGNNNEQYF; D gene: NA; J gene: TRBJ2-7; V gene: TRBV12-3/TRBV12-4; clone size: medium-sized
CDR3 DNA: TGTGCCAGCACCAGAGCGGGTAGCTACGAGCAGTACTTC; CDR3 protein: CASTRAGSYEQYF; D gene: NA; J gene: TRBJ2-7; V gene: TRBV12-3/TRBV12-4; clone size: NA
CDR3 DNA: TGTGCCAGCAGTTCAAGGACAGGGGCTGGAAACACCATATATTTT; CDR3 protein: CASSSRTGAGNTIYF; D gene: TRBD1; J gene: TRBJ1-3; V gene: TRBV12-3/TRBV12-4; clone size: medium-sized
CDR3 DNA: TGCGCCAGCAGCCAAGATAGAACTCATCTCTCCGGGGAGCTGTTTTTT; CDR3 protein: CASSQDRTHLSGELFF; D gene: NA; J gene: TRBJ2-2; V gene: TRBV4-3; clone size: medium-sized
CDR3 DNA: TGCGCCAGCAGCTTGAGAGGGGGGGCCTTCATGGAGACCCAGTACTTC; CDR3 protein: CASSLRGGAFMETQYF; D gene: NA; J gene: TRBJ2-5; V gene: TRBV5-1; clone size: medium-sized
CDR3 DNA: TGTGCCAGTACCCTTCTGGGGCTGAACACCGGGGAGCTGTTTTTT; CDR3 protein: CASTLLGLNTGELFF; D gene: NA; J gene: TRBJ2-2; V gene: TRBV19; clone size: medium-sized
CDR3 DNA: TGTGCCAGCAGCCGAGGACCGAATGAAAAACTGTTTTTT; CDR3 protein: CASSRGPNEKLFF; D gene: NA; J gene: TRBJ1-4; V gene: TRBV5-6; clone size: medium-sized
CDR3 DNA: TGTGCCAGCAGCTTAGCCCCTTTAACCGGGGAGCAGTACTTC; CDR3 protein: CASSLAPLTGEQYF; D gene: NA; J gene: TRBJ2-7; V gene: TRBV7-2; clone size: medium-sized
CDR3 DNA: TGTGCCAGCAGCACCGCCAATGATGAAAAACTGTTTTTT; CDR3 protein: CASSTANDEKLFF; D gene: NA; J gene: TRBJ1-4; V gene: TRBV5-4; clone size: medium-sized
CDR3 DNA: TGTGCCAGCAGTGAACTAGCGACCTTTAGGGAGACCCAGTACTTC; CDR3 protein: CASSELATFRETQYF; D gene: NA; J gene: TRBJ2-5; V gene: TRBV6-1; clone size: medium-sized